In this sample, the clone carrying this T cell receptor beta chain turned up a few times. The data belong to a study of regulatory T cells in long-lasting Graves disease. Sequencing libraries for TCR beta were prepared with iRepertoire HTBI primers and Arm-PCR of CDR3 regions. TCRdb used MiXCR to reprocess the multiplex PCR reads, holding one entry per CDR3 protein. The data contain 560,000 or so distinct CDR3 sequences, roughly 15% of them singletons. There are 14 residues in the CDR3. Trimming took off 5 bases at V and 4 bases at J, with 14 bases between the two ends. Germline CDR1 is SGHDN and CDR2 is FVKESK. Time point given: newly diagnosed GD, antithyroid drugs for less than 3 months. PBMC RNA served as the TCR library source. By American Thyroid Association guidelines, Graves' disease was diagnosed in the cohort. The same data also went into a second study, on T cells in Graves' hyperthyroidism and ophthalmopathy. From that report: Hyperthyroidism patients were newly diagnosed, had disease duration under 2 months, and were aged 18 to 65 years.

This sequence originates from a man aged 18 to 29 with Graves disease. V and J are TRBV14 and TRBJ1-1; D perhaps matches TRBD1 (6 bases). The starting material was peripheral blood mononuclear cells (PBMCs), obtained at new diagnosis, from a patient treated with antithyroid drugs. For the CDR3, the DNA is TGTGCCAGCAGCGTCGGGACATATGGCACTGAAGCTTTCTTT. Residues: CASSVGTYGTEAFF.